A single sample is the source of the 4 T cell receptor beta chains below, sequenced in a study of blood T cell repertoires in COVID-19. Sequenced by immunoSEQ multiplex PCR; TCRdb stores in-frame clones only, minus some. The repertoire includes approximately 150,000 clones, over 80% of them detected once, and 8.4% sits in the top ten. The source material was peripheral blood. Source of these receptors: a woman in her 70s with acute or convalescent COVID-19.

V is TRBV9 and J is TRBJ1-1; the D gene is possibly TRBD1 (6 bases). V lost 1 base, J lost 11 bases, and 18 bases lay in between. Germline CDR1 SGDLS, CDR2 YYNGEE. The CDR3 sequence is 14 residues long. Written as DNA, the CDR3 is TGTGCCAGCAGCGTATTTGAGGGACAAGCTCCGGCTTTCTTT. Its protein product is CASSVFEGQAPAFF.

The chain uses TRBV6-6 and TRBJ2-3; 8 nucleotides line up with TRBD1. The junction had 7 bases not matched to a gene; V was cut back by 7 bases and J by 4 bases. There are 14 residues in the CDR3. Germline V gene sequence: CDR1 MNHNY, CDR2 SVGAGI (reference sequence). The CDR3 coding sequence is TGTGCCAGCACCCTCGGACAGGGCGCAGATACGCAGTATTTT. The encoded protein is CASTLGQGADTQYF.

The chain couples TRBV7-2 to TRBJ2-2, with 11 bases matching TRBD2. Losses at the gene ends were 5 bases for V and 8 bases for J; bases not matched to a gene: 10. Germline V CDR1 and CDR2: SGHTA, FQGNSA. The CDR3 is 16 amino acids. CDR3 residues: CASSVGSGGAPGELFF. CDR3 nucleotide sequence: TGTGCCAGCAGCGTGGGTAGCGGGGGGGCCCCGGGGGAGCTGTTTTTT.

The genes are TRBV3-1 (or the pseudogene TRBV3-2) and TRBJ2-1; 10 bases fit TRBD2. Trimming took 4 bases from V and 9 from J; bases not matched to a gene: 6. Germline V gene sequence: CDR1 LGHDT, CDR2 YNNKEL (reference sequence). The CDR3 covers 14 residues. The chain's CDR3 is CASSPSGSGREQFF. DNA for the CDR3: TGTGCCAGCAGCCCTAGCGGGAGTGGGCGTGAGCAGTTCTTC.